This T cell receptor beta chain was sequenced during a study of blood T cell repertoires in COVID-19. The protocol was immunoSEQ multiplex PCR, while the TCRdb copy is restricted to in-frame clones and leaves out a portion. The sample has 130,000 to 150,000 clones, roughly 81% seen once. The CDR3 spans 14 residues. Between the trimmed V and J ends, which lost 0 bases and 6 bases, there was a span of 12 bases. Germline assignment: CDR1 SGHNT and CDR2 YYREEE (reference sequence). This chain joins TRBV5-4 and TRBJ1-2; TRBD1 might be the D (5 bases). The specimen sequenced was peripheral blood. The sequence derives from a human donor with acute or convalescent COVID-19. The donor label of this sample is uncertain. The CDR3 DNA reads TGTGCCAGCAGCTTGGTAGGGGTTACGCATGGCTACACCTTC. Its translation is CASSLVGVTHGYTF.